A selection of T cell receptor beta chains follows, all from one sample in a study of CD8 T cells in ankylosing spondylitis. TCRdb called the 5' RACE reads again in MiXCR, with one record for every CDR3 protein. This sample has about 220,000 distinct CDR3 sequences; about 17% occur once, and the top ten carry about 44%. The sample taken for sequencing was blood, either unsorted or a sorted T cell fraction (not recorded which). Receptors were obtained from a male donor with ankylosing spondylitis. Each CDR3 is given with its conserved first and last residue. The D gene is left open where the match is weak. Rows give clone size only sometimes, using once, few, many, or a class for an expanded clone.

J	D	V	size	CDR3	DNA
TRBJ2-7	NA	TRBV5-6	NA	CASSLVGSGYGHEQYF	TGTGCCAGCAGCTTGGTCGGTAGCGGATACGGGCACGAGCAGTACTTC
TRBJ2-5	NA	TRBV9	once	CASSGVAGPQETQYF	TGTGCCAGCAGCGGGGTGGCAGGGCCCCAAGAGACCCAGTACTTC
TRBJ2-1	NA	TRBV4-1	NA	CASSQDRGDLPSYNEQFF	TGCGCCAGCAGCCAAGATCGTGGGGACCTGCCCTCCTACAATGAGCAGTTCTTC
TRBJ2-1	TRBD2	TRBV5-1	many	CASSLGAGVNNEQFF	TGCGCCAGCAGCTTGGGAGCGGGAGTCAACAATGAGCAGTTCTTC
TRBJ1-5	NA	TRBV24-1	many	CATRPPHQPQHF	TGTGCCACCAGGCCCCCTCATCAGCCCCAGCATTTT
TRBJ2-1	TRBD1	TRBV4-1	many	CASSHGQGANNEQFF	TGCGCCAGCAGCCACGGACAGGGGGCAAACAATGAGCAGTTCTTC
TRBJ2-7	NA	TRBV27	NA	CASSLSDADGSYEQYF	TGTGCCAGCAGTTTATCGGATGCGGACGGCAGCTACGAGCAGTACTTC
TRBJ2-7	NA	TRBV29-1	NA	CSVVPGPSYEQYF	TGCAGCGTTGTACCGGGACCTTCCTACGAGCAGTACTTC
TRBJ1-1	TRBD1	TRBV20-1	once	CSARVTTGRRTEAFF	TGCAGTGCTAGAGTAACGACAGGGCGGAGGACTGAAGCTTTCTTT
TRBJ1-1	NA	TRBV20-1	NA	CSARGDRLLGVNTEAFF	TGCAGTGCTAGAGGCGACAGGCTCTTGGGGGTGAACACTGAAGCTTTCTTT
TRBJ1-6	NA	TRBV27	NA	CASSLWQGSSPLHF	TGTGCCAGCAGTTTATGGCAGGGATCTTCACCCCTCCACTTT
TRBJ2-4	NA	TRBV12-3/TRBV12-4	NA	CASSFDSSKNIQYF	TGTGCCAGCAGTTTCGACAGCTCCAAAAACATTCAGTACTTC
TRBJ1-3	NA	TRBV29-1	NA	CSVEEGTGNTIYF	TGCAGCGTTGAAGAGGGAACCGGAAACACCATATATTTT
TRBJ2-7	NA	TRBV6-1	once	CASSTVDSSYEQYF	TGTGCCAGCAGTACCGTAGACTCCTCCTACGAGCAGTACTTC
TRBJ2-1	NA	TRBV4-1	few	CASSPSGLEQFF	TGCGCCAGCAGCCCGAGCGGGCTTGAGCAGTTCTTC
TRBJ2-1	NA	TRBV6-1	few	CASSPPPRINNEQFF	TGTGCCAGCAGCCCCCCTCCCCGCATAAATAATGAGCAGTTCTTC
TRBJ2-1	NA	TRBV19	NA	CASSTDGYNEQFF	TGTGCCAGTAGTACGGATGGGTACAATGAGCAGTTCTTC
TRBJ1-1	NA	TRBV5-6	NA	CASSLGRGWMNTEAFF	TGTGCCAGCAGCCTGGGGAGGGGGTGGATGAACACTGAAGCTTTCTTT
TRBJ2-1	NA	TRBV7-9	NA	CASSLELRHEQFF	TGTGCCAGCAGCTTAGAACTCCGCCATGAGCAGTTCTTC
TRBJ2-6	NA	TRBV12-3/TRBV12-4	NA	CASSLGEVSGANVLTF	TGTGCCAGCAGTTTAGGTGAGGTCTCTGGGGCCAACGTCCTGACTTTC
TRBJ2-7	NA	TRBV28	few	CASSSFAGASYEQYF	TGTGCCAGCAGTTCCTTTGCAGGAGCCTCCTACGAGCAGTACTTC
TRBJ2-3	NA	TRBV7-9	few	CASSISTDTQYF	TGTGCCAGCAGCATTAGCACAGATACGCAGTATTTT
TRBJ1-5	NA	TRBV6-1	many	CASSEAAPGNQPQHF	TGTGCCAGCAGTGAAGCAGCTCCGGGGAATCAGCCCCAGCATTTT
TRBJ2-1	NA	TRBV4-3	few	CASSQDLPGGADNEQFF	TGCGCCAGCAGCCAAGATCTTCCCGGGGGCGCCGACAATGAGCAGTTCTTC
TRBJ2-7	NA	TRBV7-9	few	CASRAETSYEQYF	TGTGCCAGCAGGGCAGAAACCTCCTACGAGCAGTACTTC
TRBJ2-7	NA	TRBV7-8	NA	CASSPRRDDPLEQYF	TGTGCCAGCAGCCCCCGACGAGACGACCCCCTAGAGCAGTACTTC
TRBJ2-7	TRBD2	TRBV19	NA	CASSTTSGSYEQYF	TGTGCCAGTAGTACCACTAGCGGCTCCTACGAGCAGTACTTC
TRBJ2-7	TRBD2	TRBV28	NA	CASSTRDYYEQYF	TGTGCCAGCAGTACCCGGGACTATTACGAGCAGTACTTC
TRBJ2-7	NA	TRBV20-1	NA	CSARSLTTDYEQYF	TGCAGTGCTAGATCACTAACGACAGATTACGAGCAGTACTTC
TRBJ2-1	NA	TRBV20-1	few	CSAILADYNEQFF	TGCAGTGCTATCCTAGCCGATTACAATGAGCAGTTCTTC
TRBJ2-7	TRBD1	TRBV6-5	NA	CASSYGPTGNPYEQYF	TGTGCCAGCAGTTACGGGCCGACAGGGAACCCCTACGAGCAGTACTTC
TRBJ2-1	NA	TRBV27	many	CASSTGQTYNEQFF	TGTGCCAGCAGTACAGGACAGACCTACAATGAGCAGTTCTTC
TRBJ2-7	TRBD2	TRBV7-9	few	CASSLVGEGEEQYF	TGTGCCAGCAGCTTAGTGGGGGAGGGAGAGGAGCAGTACTTC
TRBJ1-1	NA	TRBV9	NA	CASSVWAQYTEAFF	TGTGCCAGCAGCGTATGGGCCCAATACACTGAAGCTTTCTTT
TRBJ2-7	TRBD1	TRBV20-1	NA	CSARDRGTGVYEQYF	TGCAGTGCTAGAGATAGGGGGACAGGGGTCTACGAGCAGTACTTC
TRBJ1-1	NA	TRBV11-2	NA	CASSYPDTGAQMNTEAFF	TGTGCCAGCAGCTACCCCGATACGGGGGCTCAGATGAACACTGAAGCTTTCTTT
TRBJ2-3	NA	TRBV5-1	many	CASSLEVQTDTQYF	TGCGCCAGCAGCTTGGAGGTACAGACAGATACGCAGTATTTT
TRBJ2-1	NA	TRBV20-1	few	CSARGSGNHNEQFF	TGCAGTGCAAGGGGGTCCGGGAACCACAATGAGCAGTTCTTC
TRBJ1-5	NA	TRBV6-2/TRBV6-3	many	CASGGAGANQPQHF	TGTGCCAGCGGTGGTGCTGGGGCAAATCAGCCCCAGCATTTT
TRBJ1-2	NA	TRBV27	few	CASSPGGRGYGYTF	TGTGCCAGCAGTCCCGGGGGGCGAGGCTATGGCTACACCTTC
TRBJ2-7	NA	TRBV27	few	CASSFGVGVGDEQYF	TGTGCCAGCAGTTTCGGGGTCGGGGTTGGGGACGAGCAGTACTTC
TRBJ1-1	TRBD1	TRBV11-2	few	CASSAGTGVLNTEAFF	TGTGCCAGCAGCGCCGGGACAGGGGTCTTGAACACTGAAGCTTTCTTT
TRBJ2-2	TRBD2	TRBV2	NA	CASTANVAGGPGELVF	TGTGCCAGCACCGCCAACGTCGCGGGGGGACCCGGGGAGCTGGTTTTT